These 11 T cell receptor beta chains originate from one sample sequenced in a study of Ad26.COV2.S vaccination and SARS-CoV-2 variants. Measured with immunoSEQ multiplex PCR; TCRdb has only the in-frame clones, and not every one. This sample has around 320,000 clones, with around four fifths found just once. The treatment was: some 19 received Ad26.COV2.S at low or high dose, single or two shots; about 5 received placebo; per-sample allocation not given. Specimens were obtained on day 63 following the first vaccine or placebo injection. The sample in question was peripheral blood, obtained in a trial of Ad26.COV2.S vaccine versus placebo. These TCRs come from a person between 18 and 59 years old who received the Ad26.COV2.S COVID-19 vaccine or a placebo.

The table lists this clone with a count of one. The chain carries TRBV5-4 and TRBJ2-2, with a tentative D call TRBD2 (5 bases). The CDR3 is made up of 15 amino acids. The germline V gene encodes CDR1 SGHNT and CDR2 YYREEE (reference sequence). The V end lost 6 bases, the J end lost 4 bases, and 16 bases lay between the germline ends. CDR3 nucleotides: TGTGCCAGCACCCTTGAGCGGCAGACCACCGGGGAGCTGTTTTTT. Encoded protein: CASTLERQTTGELFF.

The chain uses TRBV5-6 and TRBJ2-7, with 7 bases aligning to TRBD1. Germline V lookup: CDR1 SGHDT, CDR2 YYEEEE. The CDR3 loop spans 15 amino acids. With 1 base clipped from V and 4 bases from J, the junction kept 8 bases outside the gene matches. CDR3 protein: CASSLLGGGGYEQYF. The CDR3 bases are TGTGCCAGCAGCTTGTTAGGGGGCGGTGGATACGAGCAGTACTTC.

The rearrangement links TRBV12-5 to TRBJ1-1; maybe TRBD1 (5 bases). The CDR3 runs 16 residues. Trimming shortened V by 1 base and J by 4 bases, and 16 bases separated the two germline ends. CDR1 is LGHNT, CDR2 FRNRAP, per germline. The CDR3: CASGLEDSGSVTEAFF. CDR3 DNA sequence: TGTGCTAGTGGTTTGGAAGACAGTGGGAGCGTCACTGAAGCTTTCTTT.

The genes are TRBV29-1 and TRBJ2-3, with 10 bases aligning to TRBD2. With V trimmed by 3 bases and J by 4 bases, 13 bases remained unmatched. Germline CDR1 and CDR2: SQVTM and ANQGSEA. The CDR3 loop spans 17 amino acids. The CDR3 nucleotides read TGCAGCGTTGACCCGGGACTAGCGTCCCTGGGTTCAGATACGCAGTATTTT. Translation: CSVDPGLASLGSDTQYF.

V is TRBV18 and J is TRBJ2-7; 8 nucleotides align to TRBD2. This CDR3 comprises 16 residues. Germline-derived CDR1 and CDR2 are KGHSH and LQKENI. J lost 0 bases, V lost 1 base, and 5 bases had no gene match. CDR3 amino acids: CASSPLGGGSSYEQYF. The CDR3 nucleotides are TGTGCCAGCTCACCACTGGGCGGGGGGAGCTCCTACGAGCAGTACTTC.

In its sample, this clone was seen many times. The J gene is TRBJ1-2, the V gene TRBV28, with 10 positions matching TRBD1. The CDR3 totals 13 residues. With V trimmed by 6 bases and J by 11 bases, 9 bases remained unmatched. Germline CDR1 is MDHEN and CDR2 is SYDVKM. The CDR3 reads CASRPRTGGKYTF. In DNA, the CDR3 is TGTGCCAGCAGACCACGGACAGGGGGGAAGTACACCTTC.

The chain employs TRBV28 and TRBJ2-3; D is unclear. V lost 3 bases and J lost 8, with 9 bases in between. This CDR3 is 12 amino acids long. CDR1 and CDR2 from the germline V gene are MDHEN and SYDVKM. CDR3 in amino acids: CASSFRVGTQYF. Written as DNA, the CDR3 is TGTGCCAGCAGTTTTAGAGTGGGTACGCAGTATTTT. The entire variable domain, with the rest obtained from reference TRBV28 and TRBJ2-3, is as follows: DVKVTQSSRYLVKRTGEKVFLECVQDMDHENMFWYRQDPGLGLRLIYFSYDVKMKEKGDIPEGYSVSREKKERFSLILESASTNQTSMYLCASSFRVGTQYFGPGTRLTVL.

The V and J genes are TRBV4-1 and TRBJ1-1; 9 bases match TRBD1. Trimming removed 4 bases from V and 5 bases from J; junction bases left unmatched: 8. The CDR3 runs to 15 residues. Germline lookup yields CDR1 MGHRA and CDR2 YSYEKL. This CDR3 reads CASSPLQGALTEAFF. CDR3 in DNA: TGCGCCAGCAGCCCATTACAGGGGGCTTTAACTGAAGCTTTCTTT.

The V and J genes are TRBV19 and TRBJ2-5, with D unresolved. Between the trimmed V and J ends, which lost 5 bases and 2 bases, there was a span of 9 bases. Germline V gene lookup returns CDR1 LNHDA and CDR2 SQIVND (reference sequence). The CDR3 has 13 amino acids. CDR3 amino acids: CASSVGPQETQYF. CDR3 sequence (DNA): TGTGCCAGTAGTGTCGGCCCTCAAGAGACCCAGTACTTC.

This rearrangement joins TRBV7-9 to TRBJ1-1, with TRBD1 matching 9 bases. The germline V gene has CDR1 SEHNR and CDR2 FQNEAQ (reference sequence). CDR3 length equals 16 residues. V shed 4 bases and J 4 bases; nucleotides not matched to a gene: 10. As DNA, the CDR3 is TGTGCCAGCAGCTCAAGAACAGGGGGCTTCGGCACTGAAGCTTTCTTT. As protein: CASSSRTGGFGTEAFF.

The chain employs TRBV2 and TRBJ1-6; 10 nucleotides agree with TRBD1. With 11 bases clipped from V and 7 bases from J, the junction kept 8 bases outside the gene matches. The CDR3 spans 14 residues. The germline V gene has CDR1 SNHLY and CDR2 FYNNEI. Here the CDR3 reads CAGCRGQGNSPLHF. The CDR3 DNA is TGTGCCGGCTGCAGGGGACAGGGGAATTCACCCCTCCACTTT.